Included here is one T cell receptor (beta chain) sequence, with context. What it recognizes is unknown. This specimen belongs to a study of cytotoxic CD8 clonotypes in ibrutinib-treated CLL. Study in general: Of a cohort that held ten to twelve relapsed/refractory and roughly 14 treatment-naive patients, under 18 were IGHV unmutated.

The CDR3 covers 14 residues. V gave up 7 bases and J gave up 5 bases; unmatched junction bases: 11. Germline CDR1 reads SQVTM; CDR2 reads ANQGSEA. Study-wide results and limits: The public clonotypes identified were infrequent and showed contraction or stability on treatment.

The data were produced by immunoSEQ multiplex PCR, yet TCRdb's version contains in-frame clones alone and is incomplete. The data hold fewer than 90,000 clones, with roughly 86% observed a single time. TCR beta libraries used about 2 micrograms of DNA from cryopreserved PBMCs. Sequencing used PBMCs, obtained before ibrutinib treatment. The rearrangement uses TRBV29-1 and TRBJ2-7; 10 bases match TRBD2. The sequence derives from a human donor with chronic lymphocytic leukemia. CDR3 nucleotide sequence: TGCAGCGCTACGAGCGGGAGGGCCGCGAACGAGCAGTACTTC. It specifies CSATSGRAANEQYF.